The present entry profiles one TCR beta chain with its context. Sequencing was performed with immunoSEQ multiplex PCR; in TCRdb, only in-frame clones are kept and a portion is missing. The sample has some 150,000 clones, roughly nine tenths seen once. The V segment lost 5 bases and the J segment 8 bases; nucleotides outside the gene matches: 11. CDR3 length: 14 residues. CDR1 is MNHNY and CDR2 is SVGAGI in the germline V gene (reference sequence). The source of the sample is a study of control samples from healthy donors and cancer patients. Sequencing was carried out using blood. This receptor was taken from a young man in good health. The J gene is TRBJ1-1, the V gene TRBV6-6, with 7 positions matching TRBD1. CDR3 coding DNA: TGTGCCAGCAGTCGACTCGGACAGGTTGCAGAAGCTTTCTTT. Translating it yields CASSRLGQVAEAFF.